Below, one T cell receptor beta chain is given with its context. Under the authors' procedure: Nucleated cell number was recorded as an estimate derived from reference gene primer amplification. The protocol was immunoSEQ multiplex PCR, while the TCRdb copy is restricted to in-frame clones and leaves out a portion. Clone size and the V and J calls come from that table; the DNA yielded D and trimming. This table holds some 110,000 clones, about 80% found once. Germline assignment: CDR1 MNHEY and CDR2 SVGAGI. The CDR3 length is 12 residues. Trimming shortened V by 7 bases and J by 7 bases, and 13 bases separated the two germline ends. This sample was included in a study of blood T cell repertoires in COVID-19. Whole-study context: In each case, the material was cDNA or gDNA derived from T cells, B-cell-depleted T cells, or PBMCs.

The material sequenced was peripheral blood. The origin of this receptor is a woman aged 70-85 years with acute or convalescent COVID-19. J is TRBJ1-1 and V is TRBV6-5; D possibly corresponds to TRBD1 (5 bases). CDR3 in amino acids: CASTRTGGEAFF. The CDR3 nucleotides are TGTGCCAGCACCAGAACGGGGGGTGAAGCTTTCTTT.